The sequence of this TCR beta chain was determined in a study of T cell responses to AZD1222 COVID-19 vaccine. This clone was recorded only once. Here immunoSEQ multiplex PCR was the method, and the copy in TCRdb shows in-frame clones only, minus some. Among 54,000 or so clones listed, 87% were seen once. J was trimmed by 1 base and V by 5 bases; bases with no gene match: 18. Germline V gene lookup returns CDR1 MDHEN and CDR2 SYDVKM. The CDR3 loop spans 20 amino acids. The material sequenced was peripheral blood, taken on day 0 of AZD1222 vaccination. The chain has TRBV28 and TRBJ1-5, with 9 nucleotides matching TRBD1. The receptor comes from an adult in good health. CDR3 bases: TGTGCCAGCAGTGCTTCCTCCGGGACAGGGAGCTTTAGGAGCAATCAGCCCCAGCATTTT. Protein: CASSASSGTGSFRSNQPQHF.